This T cell receptor (beta chain) was captured by sequencing in a study of blood T cell repertoires in COVID-19. Study details: PBMCs, B-cell-depleted T cells, or T cells were the source of the cDNA or gDNA that made up the material.

Seattle patients were enrolled during active infection and followed longitudinally. This CDR3 has 17 amino acids. Trimming pared 2 bases from V and 1 base from J, leaving 15 bases between. Germline V lookup: CDR1 SNHLY, CDR2 FYNNEI. Methods used by the authors: Scientists estimated how many nucleated cells there were by amplifying reference gene primers. The table came from immunoSEQ multiplex PCR; TCRdb's copy has only in-frame clones and leaves some out. V, J and clone size derive from that table, while D and trimming were established from the DNA sequence. Here the sample spans under 350,000 clones, about nine tenths being singletons.

The sequencing sample was made of peripheral blood. This receptor was obtained from a woman aged 25 to 39 with COVID-19, enrolled during active disease. J is TRBJ1-5 and V is TRBV2; D is unresolved. The CDR3 DNA reads as TGTGCCAGCAGTGAATCCCAACAGAAGGCAAGCAATCAGCCCCAGCATTTT. This encodes CASSESQQKASNQPQHF.